These 3 T cell receptor beta chains came from one sample sequenced in a study of blood T cells in healthy people across ages. A sample-barcoded 5' primer and a J-beta primer mix were used in a second PCR of roughly 7 to 12 cycles. TCRdb called the 5' RACE reads again in MiXCR, with one record for every CDR3 protein. The sample has about 1.6 million distinct CDR3 sequences; roughly 32% are singletons. The sequencing input was blood. All receptors derive from a young woman in good health.

This clonotype was observed at least ten times. CDR3 protein: CASSLGFIWEAFF. The CDR3, as DNA: TGTGCCAGCAGTTTAGGGTTCATATGGGAGGCTTTCTTT. This chain uses TRBV28 with TRBJ1-1, with D uncertain. The V gene's germline CDR1 is MDHEN and CDR2 SYDVKM. This CDR3 spans 13 amino acids. V was cut by 2 bases and J by 11 bases, with 15 bases left in between.

This clonotype has only a few counts. One junction end disagrees with the germline gene, perhaps due to a read error. The gene calls are TRBV20-1 and TRBJ2-2, with D perhaps matching TRBD2 (6 bases). This CDR3 is built from 13 residues. Per germline, CDR1 DFQATT and CDR2 SNEGSKA (reference sequence). CDR3 protein: CSAGDGRAGKLFF. CDR3 nucleotide sequence: TGCAGTGCGGGGGACGGGAGAGCCGGGAAGCTGTTTTTT.

This clonotype was counted at least ten times. The chain couples TRBV29-1 to TRBJ2-3; D may be TRBD1 (6 bases). The CDR3 loop spans 14 amino acids. CDR1 is SQVTM and CDR2 is ANQGSEA in the germline V gene. Trimming took off 3 bases at V and 3 bases at J, with 13 bases between the two ends. CDR3: CSVEGAGLTDTQYF. CDR3 nucleotide sequence: TGCAGCGTTGAGGGGGCCGGTTTGACAGATACGCAGTATTTT.